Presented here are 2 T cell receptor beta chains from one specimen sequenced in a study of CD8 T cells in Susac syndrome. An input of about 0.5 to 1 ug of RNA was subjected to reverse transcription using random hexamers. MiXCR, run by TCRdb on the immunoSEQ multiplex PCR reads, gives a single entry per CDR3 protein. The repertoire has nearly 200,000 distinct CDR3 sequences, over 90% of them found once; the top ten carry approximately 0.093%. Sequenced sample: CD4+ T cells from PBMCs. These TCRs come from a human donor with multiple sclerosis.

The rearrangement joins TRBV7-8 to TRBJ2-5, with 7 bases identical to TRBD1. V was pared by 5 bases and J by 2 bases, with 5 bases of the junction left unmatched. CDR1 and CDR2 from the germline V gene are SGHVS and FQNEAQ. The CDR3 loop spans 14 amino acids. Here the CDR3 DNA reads TGTGCCAGCAGCACCGGGACAGTACAAGAGACCCAGTACTTC. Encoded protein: CASSTGTVQETQYF.

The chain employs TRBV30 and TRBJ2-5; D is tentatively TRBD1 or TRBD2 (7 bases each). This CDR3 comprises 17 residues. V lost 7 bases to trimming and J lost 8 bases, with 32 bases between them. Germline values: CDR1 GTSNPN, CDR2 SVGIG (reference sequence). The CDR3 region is CASLGLGARGGKITQYF. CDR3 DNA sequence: TGTGCCTCCCTCGGCCTAGGGGCCAGGGGGGGTAAGATTACCCAGTACTTC.